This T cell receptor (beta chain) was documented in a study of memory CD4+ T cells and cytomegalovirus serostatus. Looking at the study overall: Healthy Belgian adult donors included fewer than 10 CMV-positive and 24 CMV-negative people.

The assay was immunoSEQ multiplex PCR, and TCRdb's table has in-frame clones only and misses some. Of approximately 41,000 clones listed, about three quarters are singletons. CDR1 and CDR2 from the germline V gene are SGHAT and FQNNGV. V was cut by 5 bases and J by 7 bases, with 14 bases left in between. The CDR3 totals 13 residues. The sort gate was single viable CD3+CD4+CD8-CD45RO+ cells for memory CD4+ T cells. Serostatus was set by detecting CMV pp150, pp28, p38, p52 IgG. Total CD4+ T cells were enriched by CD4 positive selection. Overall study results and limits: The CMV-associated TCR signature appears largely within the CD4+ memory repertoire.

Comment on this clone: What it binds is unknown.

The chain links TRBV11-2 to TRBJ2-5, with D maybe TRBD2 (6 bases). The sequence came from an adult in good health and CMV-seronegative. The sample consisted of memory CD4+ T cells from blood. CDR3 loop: CASSPIGSRTQYF. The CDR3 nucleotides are TGTGCCAGCAGCCCTATCGGGAGCAGGACCCAGTACTTC.